Below are 29 T cell receptor beta chains sequenced from a single sample in a study of vaccination effects on CD4 cells after COVID-19. Their cognate antigens are unknown. Researchers isolated CD4+ T cells once approximately eleven days of culture had elapsed. Two doses of BNT162b2 or mRNA-1273 vaccine were administered to participants. Only in-frame clones appear in the TCRdb table, and some are missing; sequencing was by immunoSEQ multiplex PCR. The top ten clones hold approximately 15% of a sample with 25,000 to 35,000 clones, around 70% of them seen once. The sample was CD4+ T cells from PBMCs cultured without peptide, taken after COVID-19 vaccination. All receptors come from a human donor who received a COVID-19 vaccine.

The chain uses TRBV5-1 and TRBJ2-1; D possibly corresponds to TRBD2 (6 bases). CDR1 and CDR2 (germline): SGHRS, YFSETQ. The CDR3 totals 14 residues. The germline V and J ends were trimmed by 5 bases and 3 bases, with 12 bases remaining between them. In DNA form, the CDR3 reads TGCGCCAGCAGAGTGGGGGGTCTCTACAATGAGCAGTTCTTC. Encoded protein: CASRVGGLYNEQFF.

The chain couples TRBV6-6 to TRBJ1-5; unclear D gene. Per the germline V gene, CDR1 is MNHNY and CDR2 is SVGAGI (reference sequence). The CDR3 is 13 amino acids. The ends were cut back, 3 bases at V and 6 bases at J, with 9 bases in the middle. The CDR3 here is CASSYGSGQPQHF. The CDR3 nucleotides are TGTGCCAGCAGTTATGGCTCGGGTCAGCCCCAGCATTTT.

V gene TRBV5-4 combines with J gene TRBJ2-7; D not certain. V was pared by 4 bases and J by 3 bases, with 11 bases between. This CDR3 region has 13 residues. CDR1 SGHNT and CDR2 YYREEE come from the germline V gene (reference sequence). DNA for the CDR3: TGTGCCAGCAGCCCCAGTACGGGCTACGAGCAGTACTTC. It translates to CASSPSTGYEQYF.

The chain is built from TRBV5-1 and TRBJ1-1, with 8 bases fitting TRBD1. V gave up 4 bases and J gave up 4 bases; unmatched junction bases: 6. Germline V gene data show CDR1 as SGHRS and CDR2 as YFSETQ. CDR3 length: 14 residues. The CDR3 coding sequence is TGCGCCAGCAGCACAGGACAGGGATCCACTGAAGCTTTCTTT. Translation: CASSTGQGSTEAFF.

The chain is built from TRBV5-1 and TRBJ2-7; D gene uncertain. The CDR3 has 15 residues. CDR1 and CDR2 (germline): SGHRS, YFSETQ. Between the trimmed V and J ends, which lost 0 bases and 3 bases, there was a span of 13 bases. The CDR3 loop reads CASSLGTDHIYEQYF. DNA for the CDR3: TGCGCCAGCAGCTTGGGTACAGACCATATCTACGAGCAGTACTTC.

The chain links TRBV15 to TRBJ2-2, with unresolved D. The V gene lost 5 bases and the J gene lost 7 bases, with 11 bases spanning the gap. The length of the CDR3 is 13 residues. The germline V gene encodes CDR1 LNHNV and CDR2 YYDKDF (reference sequence). Here the CDR3 reads CATSARQGGELFF. Here the CDR3 DNA reads TGTGCCACCAGCGCCCGACAAGGCGGGGAGCTGTTTTTT.

The rearrangement links TRBV12-3 or TRBV12-4 to TRBJ2-7, with unresolved D. The V gene lost 1 base and the J gene lost 6 bases, with 7 bases spanning the gap. The CDR3 totals 12 residues. The CDR3 nucleotides are TGTGCCAGCAGTTTAGTGCCAGGCGAGCAGTACTTC. Translation: CASSLVPGEQYF.

The chain links TRBV23-1 to TRBJ1-2; D uncertain. TRBV23-1 is recorded as an ORF, its role being uncertain. V lost 3 bases, J lost 7 bases, and 15 bases lay in between. This CDR3 has 14 amino acids. CDR3 loop: CASSHAGSPSGYTF. The CDR3, as DNA: TGCGCCAGCAGTCACGCCGGGAGCCCTTCTGGCTACACCTTC.

This clone was detected once. The rearrangement joins TRBV5-4 to TRBJ1-2; TRBD1 aligns across 9 bases. CDR1 and CDR2 from the germline V gene are SGHNT and YYREEE (reference sequence). The CDR3 has 12 amino acids. V lost 4 bases and J lost 10; bases outside the gene matches: 5. DNA of the CDR3: TGTGCCAGCAGCATCCGGACAGGGGACTACACCTTC. Its translation: CASSIRTGDYTF.

This clone was observed a few times. V and J are TRBV7-2 and TRBJ2-2; D ambiguous. CDR1 is SGHTA and CDR2 is FQGNSA in the germline V gene. The V end was cut by 0 bases, the J end by 3 bases, with 5 bases between. The CDR3 has 14 amino acids. The CDR3 DNA sequence: TGTGCCAGCAGCTTAGCGCGCGACACCGGGGAGCTGTTTTTT. As protein: CASSLARDTGELFF.

This sequence joins TRBV3-1 (or the pseudogene TRBV3-2) and TRBJ1-1, with unresolved D. Trimming pared 4 bases from V and 10 bases from J, leaving 16 bases between. The CDR3 runs to 13 residues. Germline V lookup: CDR1 LGHDT, CDR2 YNNKEL (reference sequence). This chain's CDR3 is CASSPSRSRGAFF. As DNA, the CDR3 is TGTGCCAGCAGCCCCTCAAGGTCCCGCGGAGCTTTCTTT.

This clone was recorded a few times. V is TRBV7-9 and J is TRBJ2-7; a possible D gene is TRBD1 (6 bases). Germline CDR1 is SEHNR and CDR2 is FQNEAQ (reference sequence). CDR3 length equals 12 residues. Trimming took 4 bases from V and 3 from J, leaving 7 bases between them. The CDR3 region is CASSSQGYEQYF. The CDR3 DNA sequence: TGTGCCAGCAGCTCACAGGGCTACGAGCAGTACTTC.

The chain uses TRBV6-2 or TRBV6-3 and TRBJ2-7; 10 bases are shared with TRBD1. V was pared by 4 bases and J by 2 bases, with 5 bases of the junction left unmatched. The CDR3 loop spans 15 amino acids. The germline CDR1 and CDR2 sequences are MNHEY and SVGEGT. CDR3: CASSLTGGPTYEQYF. Written as DNA, the CDR3 is TGTGCCAGCAGTTTGACAGGGGGCCCTACCTACGAGCAGTACTTC.

The V gene is TRBV9, the J gene TRBJ2-1; TRBD2 matches 15 bases. Germline values: CDR1 SGDLS, CDR2 YYNGEE. The V segment lost 4 bases and the J segment 4 bases; nucleotides outside the gene matches: 9. The CDR3 runs to 18 residues. The CDR3 sequence: CASSPPGLAGGFYNEQFF. In DNA, the CDR3 is TGTGCCAGCAGCCCGCCGGGACTAGCGGGAGGCTTTTACAATGAGCAGTTCTTC. Complete variable domain (other parts from reference TRBV9 and TRBJ2-1): DSGVTQTPKHLITATGQRVTLRCSPRSGDLSVYWYQQSLDQGLQFLIQYYNGEERAKGNILERFSAQQFPDLHSELNLSSLELGDSALYFCASSPPGLAGGFYNEQFFGPGTRLTVL.

The CDR3 loop is CASSPRGSGSTDTQYF. Here the CDR3 DNA reads TGTGCCAGCAGTCCCCGCGGTAGCGGGAGCACAGATACGCAGTATTTT. V and J are TRBV28 and TRBJ2-3, with 7 bases fitting TRBD2. J gave up 0 bases and V 5 bases, and 8 bases lay outside the gene matches. This CDR3 region has 16 residues. Germline loops: CDR1 MDHEN, CDR2 SYDVKM.

For the CDR3, the DNA is TGTGCCAGCAGCTCGATCCAGGGTTTCCTCTACAATGAGCAGTTCTTC. Its protein product is CASSSIQGFLYNEQFF. The rearrangement joins TRBV28 to TRBJ2-1; TRBD1 is a possible D gene (5 bases). The V end was cut by 6 bases, the J end by 3 bases, with 18 bases between. CDR3 length: 16 residues. Germline assignment: CDR1 MDHEN and CDR2 SYDVKM.

The chain has TRBV6-5 and TRBJ1-2, with D perhaps matching TRBD1 (6 bases). Trimming took 5 bases from V and 4 from J, leaving 17 bases between them. Germline CDR1 and CDR2: MNHEY and SVGAGI. The CDR3 runs 15 residues. The CDR3 sequence is CASSRRDTEVYGYTF. Written as DNA, the CDR3 is TGTGCCAGCAGTCGTAGGGACACCGAAGTCTATGGCTACACCTTC.

The chain joins TRBV18 to TRBJ2-7; D is perhaps TRBD2 (6 bases). Per the germline V gene, CDR1 is KGHSH and CDR2 is LQKENI. The CDR3 has 13 residues. Between the trimmed V and J ends, which lost 3 bases and 4 bases, there was a span of 10 bases. This chain's CDR3 is CASSPSGGYEQYF. The CDR3 bases are TGTGCCAGCTCACCCTCTGGAGGGTACGAGCAGTACTTC.

CDR3 DNA sequence: TGTGCCAGCAGTTACCGAGCCAGACAGCACACTGAAGCTTTCTTT. Its translation: CASSYRARQHTEAFF. The chain has TRBV6-5 and TRBJ1-1; tentative D call: TRBD1 (5 bases). CDR1 is MNHEY and CDR2 is SVGAGI in the germline V gene. Between the trimmed V and J ends, which lost 2 bases and 3 bases, there was a span of 13 bases. This CDR3 is 15 amino acids long.

This clone was detected only a few times. The rearrangement joins TRBV3-1 (or the pseudogene TRBV3-2) to TRBJ1-3; D remains ambiguous. This CDR3 is built from 16 residues. Germline V gene lookup returns CDR1 LGHDT and CDR2 YNNKEL (reference sequence). The V and J ends lost 1 base and 2 bases respectively, with 12 bases between them. The CDR3 nucleotides are TGTGCCAGCAGCCAAGTGATAGGGCAGCCTGGAAACACCATATATTTT. Translated: CASSQVIGQPGNTIYF.

The genes are TRBV5-4 and TRBJ1-1, with D maybe TRBD1 (6 bases). Trimming pared 0 bases from V and 7 bases from J, leaving 19 bases between. There are 16 residues in the CDR3. CDR1 and CDR2 from the germline V gene are SGHNT and YYREEE (reference sequence). The CDR3 here is CASSLEGGRGPIEAFF. The CDR3 DNA reads as TGTGCCAGCAGCTTGGAAGGCGGCAGGGGCCCTATTGAAGCTTTCTTT.

This clone was recorded only once. This chain joins TRBV5-1 and TRBJ2-6; D may be TRBD1 or TRBD2 (7 bases each). V was pared by 4 bases and J by 2 bases, with 10 bases between. Germline values: CDR1 SGHRS, CDR2 YFSETQ. The CDR3 consists of 15 residues. The CDR3 here is CASSQGGPGANVLTF. DNA of the CDR3: TGCGCCAGCAGCCAGGGGGGGCCTGGGGCCAACGTCCTGACTTTC. Filled out from reference TRBV5-1 and TRBJ2-6, the complete variable domain reads KAGVTQTPRYLIKTRGQQVTLSCSPISGHRSVSWYQQTPGQGLQFLFEYFSETQRNKGNFPGRFSGRQFSNSRSEMNVSTLELGDSALYLCASSQGGPGANVLTFGAGSRLTVL.

The gene calls are TRBV24-1 and TRBJ2-7, with D perhaps TRBD2 (5 bases). The CDR3 is 14 residues long. V was trimmed by 6 bases and J by 8 bases, leaving 19 bases between them. Germline assignment: CDR1 KGHDR and CDR2 SFDVKD. The CDR3 spells CATSTPGSHTKQYF. CDR3 nucleotides: TGTGCCACCAGTACCCCGGGATCCCATACCAAGCAGTACTTC.

The rearrangement links TRBV4-1 to TRBJ2-2, with TRBD2 identical over 8 bases. Germline-derived CDR1 and CDR2 are MGHRA and YSYEKL. This CDR3 is built from 17 residues. J lost 0 bases, V lost 1 base, and 4 bases had no gene match. In DNA, the CDR3 is TGCGCCAGCAGCCAAGTGGCGGGGGGCGCGAACACCGGGGAGCTGTTTTTT. This translates into CASSQVAGGANTGELFF.

This clone was seen only a few times. The chain carries TRBV11-2 and TRBJ2-3; no reliable D call. Germline assignment: CDR1 SGHAT and CDR2 FQNNGV. CDR3 length: 15 residues. Between the trimmed V and J ends, which lost 1 base and 2 bases, there was a span of 10 bases. CDR3 residues: CASSLVIGFTDTQYF. The CDR3 DNA is TGTGCCAGCAGCTTAGTAATCGGGTTCACAGATACGCAGTATTTT.

This rearrangement joins TRBV5-6 to TRBJ2-5; D is ambiguous. The V gene lost 2 bases and the J gene lost 5 bases, with 10 bases spanning the gap. Germline V gene lookup returns CDR1 SGHDT and CDR2 YYEEEE. The CDR3 is 13 residues long. This CDR3 reads CASSLTARETQYF. As DNA, the CDR3 is TGTGCCAGCAGCTTAACCGCGAGGGAGACCCAGTACTTC.

The V and J genes are TRBV7-2 and TRBJ2-3; TRBD1 agrees at 8 bases. This CDR3 has 16 amino acids. Germline assignment: CDR1 SGHTA and CDR2 FQGNSA. The J segment lost 0 bases and the V segment lost 4 bases, leaving 6 bases of the junction unmatched. CDR3 loop: CASSSLWTGSTDTQYF. The CDR3 coding sequence is TGTGCCAGCAGCTCCCTGTGGACAGGGAGCACAGATACGCAGTATTTT.

V gene TRBV11-2 combines with J gene TRBJ2-1, with 7 bases identical to TRBD2. CDR3 size: 16 residues. Trimming cost V 5 bases and J 7 bases; bases outside gene matches: 14. Germline V lookup: CDR1 SGHAT, CDR2 FQNNGV. CDR3 in DNA: TGTGCCAGCAGCCCGGGGGGACTCATCCTCAAGAATGAGCAGTTCTTC. Translating it yields CASSPGGLILKNEQFF.

The chain employs TRBV18 and TRBJ1-2, with D possibly matching TRBD1 (5 bases). The CDR3 is 14 residues long. Trimming took 0 bases from V and 4 from J, leaving 9 bases between them. Germline lookup yields CDR1 KGHSH and CDR2 LQKENI. CDR3 in amino acids: CASSPPGGGYGYTF. The CDR3 DNA is TGTGCCAGCTCACCACCGGGGGGAGGCTATGGCTACACCTTC.